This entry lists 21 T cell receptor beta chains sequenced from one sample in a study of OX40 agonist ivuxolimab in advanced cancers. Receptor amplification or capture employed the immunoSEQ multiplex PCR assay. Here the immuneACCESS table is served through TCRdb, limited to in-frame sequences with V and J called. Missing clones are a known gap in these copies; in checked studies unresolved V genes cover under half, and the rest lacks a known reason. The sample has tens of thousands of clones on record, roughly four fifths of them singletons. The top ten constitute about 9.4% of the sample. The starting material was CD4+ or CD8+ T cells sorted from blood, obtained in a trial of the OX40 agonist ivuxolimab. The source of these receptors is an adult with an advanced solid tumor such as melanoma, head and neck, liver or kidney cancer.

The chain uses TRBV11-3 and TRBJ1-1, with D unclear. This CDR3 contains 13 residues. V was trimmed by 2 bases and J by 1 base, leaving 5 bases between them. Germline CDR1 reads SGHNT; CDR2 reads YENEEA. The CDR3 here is CASSLKKNTEAFF. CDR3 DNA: TGTGCCAGCAGCTTAAAAAAGAACACTGAAGCTTTCTTT.

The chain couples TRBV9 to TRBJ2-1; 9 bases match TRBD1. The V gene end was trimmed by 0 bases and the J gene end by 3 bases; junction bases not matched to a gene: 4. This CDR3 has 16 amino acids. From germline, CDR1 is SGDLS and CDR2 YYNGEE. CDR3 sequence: CASSVVGTGNYNEQFF. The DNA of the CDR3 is TGTGCCAGCAGCGTAGTTGGGACAGGGAACTACAATGAGCAGTTCTTC.

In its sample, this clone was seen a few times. CDR3 sequence reads: CAISEPRAGDNSPLHF. CDR3 in DNA: TGTGCCATCAGTGAACCCCGGGCAGGGGATAATTCACCCCTCCACTTT. The chain is built from TRBV10-3 and TRBJ1-6; tentative D call: TRBD1 (6 bases). V lost 3 bases, J lost 5 bases, and 14 bases lay in between. Germline V gives CDR1 ENHRY, CDR2 SYGVKD. The CDR3 length is 16 residues.

For the CDR3, the DNA is TGTGCCACCAGCAGAGAAAGGGGAGATACGCAGTATTTT. Translating gives CATSRERGDTQYF. The chain recombines TRBV15 with TRBJ2-3; tentative D call: TRBD1 (5 bases). Germline loops: CDR1 LNHNV, CDR2 YYDKDF (reference sequence). Trimming pared 0 bases from V and 5 bases from J, leaving 6 bases between. The CDR3 totals 13 residues.

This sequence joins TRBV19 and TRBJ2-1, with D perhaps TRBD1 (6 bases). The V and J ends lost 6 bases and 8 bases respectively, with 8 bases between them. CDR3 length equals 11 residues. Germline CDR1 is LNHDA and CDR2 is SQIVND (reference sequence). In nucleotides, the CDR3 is TGTGCCAGTAGCAGGGGCCATGAGCAGTTCTTC. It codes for CASSRGHEQFF.

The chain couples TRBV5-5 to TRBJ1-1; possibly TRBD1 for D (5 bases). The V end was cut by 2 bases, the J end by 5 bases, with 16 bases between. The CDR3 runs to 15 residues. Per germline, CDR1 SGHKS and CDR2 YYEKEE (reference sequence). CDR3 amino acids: CASSLMLGPGTEAFF. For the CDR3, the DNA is TGTGCCAGCAGCTTAATGTTGGGGCCGGGTACTGAAGCTTTCTTT.

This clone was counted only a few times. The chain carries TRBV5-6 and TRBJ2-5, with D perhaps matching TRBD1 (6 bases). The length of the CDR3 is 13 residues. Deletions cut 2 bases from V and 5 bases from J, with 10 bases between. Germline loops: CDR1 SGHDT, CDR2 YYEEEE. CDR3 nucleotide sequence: TGTGCCAGCAGCTTCAGGGGTATCGAGACCCAGTACTTC. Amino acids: CASSFRGIETQYF.

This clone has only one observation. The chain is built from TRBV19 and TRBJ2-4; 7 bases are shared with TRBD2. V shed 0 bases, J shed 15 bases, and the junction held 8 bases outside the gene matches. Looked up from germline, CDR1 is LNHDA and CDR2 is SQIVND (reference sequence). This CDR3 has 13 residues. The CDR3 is CASSIEGGALPYF. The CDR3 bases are TGTGCCAGTAGTATAGAGGGAGGGGCCCTTCCGTACTTC.

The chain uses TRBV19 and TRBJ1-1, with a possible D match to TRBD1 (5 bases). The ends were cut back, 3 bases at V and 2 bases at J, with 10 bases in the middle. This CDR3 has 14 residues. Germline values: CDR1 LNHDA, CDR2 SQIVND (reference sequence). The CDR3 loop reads CASSIRVGNTEAFF. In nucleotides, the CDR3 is TGTGCCAGTAGTATCAGGGTTGGAAACACTGAAGCTTTCTTT.

CDR3 protein: CASSLVTGTEQYF. CDR3 DNA sequence: TGTGCCAGCAGCTTAGTAACAGGGACCGAGCAGTACTTC. This sequence joins TRBV7-2 and TRBJ2-7; D possibly corresponds to TRBD1 (6 bases). V gave up 1 base and J gave up 6 bases, with 10 bases separating them. Germline values: CDR1 SGHTA, CDR2 FQGNSA. The CDR3 consists of 13 residues.

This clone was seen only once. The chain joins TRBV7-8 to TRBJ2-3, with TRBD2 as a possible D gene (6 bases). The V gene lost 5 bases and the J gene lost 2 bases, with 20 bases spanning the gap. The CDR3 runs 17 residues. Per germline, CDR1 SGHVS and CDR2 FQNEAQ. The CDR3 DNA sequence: TGTGCCAGCAGCGCCCGGAGGGTACGGGGCACCACAGATACGCAGTATTTT. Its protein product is CASSARRVRGTTDTQYF. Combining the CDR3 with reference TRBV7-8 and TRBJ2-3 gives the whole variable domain GAGVSQSPRYKVAKRGQDVALRCDPISGHVSLFWYQQALGQGPEFLTYFQNEAQLDKSGLPSDRFFAERPEGSVSTLKIQRTQQEDSAVYLCASSARRVRGTTDTQYFGPGTRLTVL.

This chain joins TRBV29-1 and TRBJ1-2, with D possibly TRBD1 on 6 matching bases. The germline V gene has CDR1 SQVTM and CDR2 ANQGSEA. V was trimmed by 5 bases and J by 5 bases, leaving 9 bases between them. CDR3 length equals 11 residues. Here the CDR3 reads CSVRDTYGYTF. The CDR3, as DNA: TGCAGCGTTAGGGACACTTATGGCTACACCTTC.

CDR3 sequence: CAWSPGGLTDTQYF. The CDR3 DNA follows: TGTGCCTGGAGTCCAGGGGGCCTGACAGATACGCAGTATTTT. The chain carries TRBV30 and TRBJ2-3, with 8 bases that match TRBD1. Unmatched junction bases numbered 4, after V lost 2 bases and J lost 3 bases. Per the germline V gene, CDR1 is GTSNPN and CDR2 is SVGIG (reference sequence). This CDR3 region has 14 residues. The full variable domain, its missing parts supplied by reference TRBV30 and TRBJ2-3, is SQTIHQWPATLVQPVGSPLSLECTVEGTSNPNLYWYRQAAGRGLQLLFYSVGIGQISSEVPQNLSASRPQDRQFILSSKKLLLSDSGFYLCAWSPGGLTDTQYFGPGTRLTVL.

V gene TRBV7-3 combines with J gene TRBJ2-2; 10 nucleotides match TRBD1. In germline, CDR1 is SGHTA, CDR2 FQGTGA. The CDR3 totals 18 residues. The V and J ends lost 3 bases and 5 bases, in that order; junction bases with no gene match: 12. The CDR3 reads CASSFRGGQGSETGELFF. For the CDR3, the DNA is TGTGCCAGCAGCTTCAGAGGGGGACAGGGGTCTGAAACCGGGGAGCTGTTTTTT.

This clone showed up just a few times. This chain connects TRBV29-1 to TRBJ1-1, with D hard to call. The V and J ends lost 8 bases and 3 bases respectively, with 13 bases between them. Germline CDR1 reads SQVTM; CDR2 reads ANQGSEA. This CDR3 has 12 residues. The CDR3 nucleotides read TGCAGCTGCGTCGGCCAGGACACTGAAGCTTTCTTT. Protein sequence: CSCVGQDTEAFF. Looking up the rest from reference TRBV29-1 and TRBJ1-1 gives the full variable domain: SAVISQKPSRDICQRGTSLTIQCQVDSQVTMMFWYRQQPGQSLTLIATANQGSEATYESGFVIDKFPISRPNLTFSTLTVSNMSPEDSSIYLCSCVGQDTEAFFGQGTRLTVV.

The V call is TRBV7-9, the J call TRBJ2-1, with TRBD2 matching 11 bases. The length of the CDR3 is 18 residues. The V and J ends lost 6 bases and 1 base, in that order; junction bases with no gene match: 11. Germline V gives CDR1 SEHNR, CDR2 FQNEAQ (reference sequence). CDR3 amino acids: CASSRLAGLLLSYNEQFF. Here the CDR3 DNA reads TGTGCCAGCAGTCGACTAGCGGGACTCTTGTTGTCCTACAATGAGCAGTTCTTC.

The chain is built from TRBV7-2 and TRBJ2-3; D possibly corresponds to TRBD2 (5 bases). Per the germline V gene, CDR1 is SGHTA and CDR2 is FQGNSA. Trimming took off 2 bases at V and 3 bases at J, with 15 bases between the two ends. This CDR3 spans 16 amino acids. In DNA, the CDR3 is TGTGCCAGCAGCTTACGGCTAGCAAGGACTACAGATACGCAGTATTTT. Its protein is CASSLRLARTTDTQYF.

This CDR3 is CASSARAGDTEAFF. The CDR3 DNA reads as TGTGCCAGCAGTGCAAGGGCGGGGGATACTGAAGCTTTCTTT. The chain uses TRBV6-4 and TRBJ1-1; D is possibly TRBD1 (5 bases). The CDR3 contains 14 residues. Trimming cost V 4 bases and J 5 bases, with 14 bases left between them. The germline CDR1 and CDR2 sequences are MRHNA and SNTAGT.

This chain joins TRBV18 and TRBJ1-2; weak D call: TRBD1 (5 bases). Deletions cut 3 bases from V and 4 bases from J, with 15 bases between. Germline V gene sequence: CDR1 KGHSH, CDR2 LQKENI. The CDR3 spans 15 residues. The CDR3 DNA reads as TGTGCCAGCTCACCTGGGACGGATGAATTCTATGGCTACACCTTC. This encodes CASSPGTDEFYGYTF.

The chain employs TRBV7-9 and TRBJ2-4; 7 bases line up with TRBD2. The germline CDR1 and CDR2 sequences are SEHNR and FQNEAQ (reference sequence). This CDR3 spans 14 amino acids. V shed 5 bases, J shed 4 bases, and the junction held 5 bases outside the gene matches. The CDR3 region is CASSPVAGKNIQYF. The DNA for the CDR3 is TGTGCCAGCAGCCCAGTAGCGGGTAAAAACATTCAGTACTTC.

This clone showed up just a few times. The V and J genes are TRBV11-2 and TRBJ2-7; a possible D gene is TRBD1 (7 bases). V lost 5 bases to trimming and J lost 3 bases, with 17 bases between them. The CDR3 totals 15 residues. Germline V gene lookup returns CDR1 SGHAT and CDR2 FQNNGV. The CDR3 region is CASSLRGTAGYEQYF. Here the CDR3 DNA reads TGTGCCAGCAGCCTTCGCGGGACAGCCGGCTACGAGCAGTACTTC.